Presented here are 16 T cell receptor beta chains from one specimen sequenced in a study of blood T cell repertoires in COVID-19. Libraries were prepared by immunoSEQ multiplex PCR; TCRdb keeps only in-frame clonotypes and omits some of them. The repertoire has around 77,000 clones, approximately 85% of them found once; the top ten carry roughly 5%. Sequenced input: peripheral blood. These receptor sequences come from a man older than 75 with acute or convalescent COVID-19.

This rearrangement joins TRBV25-1 to TRBJ1-3, with D possibly TRBD1 on 6 matching bases. V shed 2 bases and J shed 0 bases, with 11 bases lying between them. Germline-derived CDR1 and CDR2 are MGHDK and SYGVNS. The CDR3 contains 16 residues. The CDR3 coding sequence is TGTGCCAGCAGTGAAGGCAGGGGCACCTCTGGAAACACCATATATTTT. Its translation: CASSEGRGTSGNTIYF.

V is TRBV10-2 and J is TRBJ2-1; perhaps TRBD1 as D (5 bases). Germline V lookup: CDR1 WSHSY, CDR2 SAAADI. The ends were cut back, 1 base at V and 5 bases at J, with 9 bases in the middle. The CDR3 spans 14 residues. CDR3 DNA sequence: TGCGCCAGCAGTGAGTTTAGGGGAAACAATGAGCAGTTCTTC. Translating it yields CASSEFRGNNEQFF.

The rearrangement joins TRBV7-2 to TRBJ2-3; 9 bases fit TRBD1. The germline gives CDR1 SGHTA, CDR2 FQGNSA. Losses at the gene ends were 5 bases for V and 3 bases for J; bases not matched to a gene: 6. CDR3 size: 15 residues. The CDR3 reads CASSTNRGPTDTQYF. As DNA, the CDR3 is TGTGCCAGCAGCACCAACAGGGGGCCTACAGATACGCAGTATTTT.

This chain uses TRBV7-9 with TRBJ2-7, with 9 nucleotides matching TRBD1. Losses at the gene ends were 4 bases for V and 3 bases for J; bases not matched to a gene: 4. This CDR3 comprises 14 residues. Germline V lookup: CDR1 SEHNR, CDR2 FQNEAQ (reference sequence). Written as DNA, the CDR3 is TGTGCCAGCAGCTCGGGACAGGGTTTCTACGAGCAGTACTTC. It encodes CASSSGQGFYEQYF. Full variable domain (remainder filled in from reference TRBV7-9 and TRBJ2-7): DTGVSQNPRHKITKRGQNVTFRCDPISEHNRLYWYRQTLGQGPEFLTYFQNEAQLEKSRLLSDRFSAERPKGSFSTLEIQRTEQGDSAMYLCASSSGQGFYEQYFGPGTRLTVT.

The gene calls are TRBV28 and TRBJ2-7; 10 nucleotides align to TRBD2. Trimming removed 5 bases from V and 5 bases from J; junction bases left unmatched: 9. The germline CDR1 and CDR2 sequences are MDHEN and SYDVKM. CDR3 length: 15 residues. The CDR3 coding sequence is TGTGCCAGCAGTGAACCATCCGGGACTAGCGACGAGCAGTACTTC. It encodes CASSEPSGTSDEQYF.

The chain links TRBV7-9 to TRBJ2-7; 7 nucleotides align to TRBD1. From germline, CDR1 is SEHNR and CDR2 FQNEAQ (reference sequence). Germline trimming cut 5 bases from V and 3 bases from J; bases unmatched to any gene: 4. This CDR3 has 13 residues. The CDR3 sequence: CASSRGQNYEQYF. The CDR3 DNA reads as TGTGCCAGCAGCAGGGGACAGAACTACGAGCAGTACTTC. Supplemented by reference TRBV7-9 and TRBJ2-7, the full variable domain reads DTGVSQNPRHKITKRGQNVTFRCDPISEHNRLYWYRQTLGQGPEFLTYFQNEAQLEKSRLLSDRFSAERPKGSFSTLEIQRTEQGDSAMYLCASSRGQNYEQYFGPGTRLTVT.

In this sample, this clone turned up once. V and J are TRBV7-2 and TRBJ2-1; 8 nucleotides line up with TRBD2. This CDR3 spans 15 amino acids. CDR1 SGHTA and CDR2 FQGNSA come from the germline V gene. V trimming: 6 bases; J trimming: 6 bases; junction bases outside the gene matches: 10. CDR3 amino acids: CASRFRSGGPNEQFF. The CDR3 DNA sequence: TGTGCCAGCAGGTTTAGGTCGGGAGGGCCCAATGAGCAGTTCTTC. The complete variable domain, with remaining parts taken from reference TRBV7-2 and TRBJ2-1, reads GAGVSQSPSNKVTEKGKDVELRCDPISGHTALYWYRQSLGQGLEFLIYFQGNSAPDKSGLPSDRFSAERTGGSVSTLTIQRTQQEDSAVYLCASRFRSGGPNEQFFGPGTRLTVL.

The J gene is TRBJ1-3, the V gene TRBV4-3, with D perhaps TRBD1 (6 bases). The CDR3 length is 17 residues. In germline, CDR1 is LGHNA, CDR2 YSLEER. Trimming cost V 2 bases and J 4 bases, with 18 bases left between them. The CDR3 region is CASSQTFLQGTGNTIYF. In nucleotides, the CDR3 is TGCGCCAGCAGCCAAACGTTCCTCCAGGGGACGGGAAACACCATATATTTT.

The chain carries TRBV5-1 and TRBJ2-2, with 16 bases matching TRBD2. The germline CDR1 and CDR2 sequences are SGHRS and YFSETQ. The V and J ends lost 1 base and 7 bases, in that order; junction bases with no gene match: 7. The CDR3 length is 18 residues. The CDR3 region is CASSLQGLAGGPGGELFF. For the CDR3, the DNA is TGCGCCAGCAGCTTGCAGGGACTAGCGGGAGGGCCCGGCGGGGAGCTGTTTTTT.

CDR3 amino acids: CASSLMGPGGAGLRTDTQYF. CDR3 bases: TGTGCCAGCAGCTTAATGGGGCCAGGGGGCGCCGGACTCCGCACAGATACGCAGTATTTT. The rearrangement uses TRBV7-3 and TRBJ2-3, with TRBD1 identical over 8 bases. The J segment lost 1 base and the V segment lost 1 base, leaving 16 bases of the junction unmatched. CDR3 size: 20 residues. Germline CDR1 is SGHTA and CDR2 is FQGTGA.

The J gene is TRBJ1-1, the V gene TRBV4-3; D is perhaps TRBD1 (5 bases). CDR3 length equals 14 residues. CDR1 LGHNA and CDR2 YSLEER come from the germline V gene. V was trimmed by 4 bases and J by 2 bases, leaving 11 bases between them. CDR3 residues: CASSLSGKNTEAFF. The CDR3 DNA sequence: TGCGCCAGCAGCCTATCAGGGAAAAACACTGAAGCTTTCTTT.

The V call is TRBV19, the J call TRBJ2-3; D possibly corresponds to TRBD1 (6 bases). The CDR3 runs 14 residues. Trimming removed 6 bases at V and 1 base at J, with 11 bases between. CDR1 LNHDA and CDR2 SQIVND come from the germline V gene (reference sequence). CDR3 nucleotide sequence: TGTGCCAGTAGCCCACAGGGAGGCACAGATACGCAGTATTTT. Translating gives CASSPQGGTDTQYF.

The chain carries TRBV2 and TRBJ1-4, with no clear D. The germline V and J ends were trimmed by 4 bases and 8 bases, with 20 bases remaining between them. The CDR3 is 16 residues long. CDR1 is SNHLY, CDR2 FYNNEI, per germline. CDR3 protein: CASSVGVALGGEKLFF. The CDR3, as DNA: TGTGCCAGCAGTGTAGGAGTGGCCCTGGGAGGGGAAAAACTGTTTTTT.

V usage is TRBV5-1 and J usage is TRBJ2-3, with 8 bases lining up with TRBD1. CDR3 size: 14 residues. Germline V gene sequence: CDR1 SGHRS, CDR2 YFSETQ. The junction had 6 bases not matched to a gene; V was cut back by 3 bases and J by 6 bases. CDR3 in amino acids: CASSSRTGRDTQYF. CDR3 DNA sequence: TGCGCCAGCAGCTCTAGGACAGGGAGGGATACGCAGTATTTT.

The rearrangement joins TRBV19 to TRBJ1-1; D remains ambiguous. V was trimmed by 5 bases and J by 6 bases, leaving 13 bases between them. CDR1 is LNHDA, CDR2 SQIVND, per germline (reference sequence). CDR3 size: 13 residues. In DNA, the CDR3 is TGTGCCAGTAGTCGGTCTAGGTCCCCTGAAGCTTTCTTT. Amino acids: CASSRSRSPEAFF.

The chain is built from TRBV19 and TRBJ2-1; 12 bases map to TRBD2. Per the germline V gene, CDR1 is LNHDA and CDR2 is SQIVND (reference sequence). V gave up 4 bases and J gave up 9 bases; unmatched junction bases: 7. The CDR3 is 15 residues long. The CDR3 region has the DNA TGTGCCAGTAGTACTTCTAGCGGGGGGGCGGCTGAGCAGTTCTTC. This encodes CASSTSSGGAAEQFF.